This T cell receptor (beta chain) was observed in a study of cytomegalovirus exposure and HLA in healthy donors. Whole-study findings and limits: Later analysis indicated greater clonal expansion among HLA-associated TCR beta chains than among equally common other chains. A later analysis reportedly identified an Asian-associated ancestry cluster as carrying fewer N-insertions than the approximately 710-donor mean.

The PCR contained 60 Vbeta and 13 Jbeta primers. The assay was immunoSEQ multiplex PCR, and TCRdb's table has in-frame clones only and misses some. The sample has about 270,000 clones; more than 55% are singletons. Germline values: CDR1 MDHEN, CDR2 SYDVKM. This CDR3 is built from 18 residues. Trimming took 4 bases from V and 6 from J; bases not matched to a gene: 10. For this clone: Its antigen is unidentified.

The specimen sequenced was PBMCs. The sequence was obtained from a female donor in good health and CMV-seronegative. The chain carries TRBV28 and TRBJ2-2; TRBD2 aligns across 14 bases. CDR3 protein: CASSSAGLAGVFPGELFF. As DNA, the CDR3 is TGTGCCAGCAGTTCGGCGGGACTAGCGGGAGTGTTTCCCGGGGAGCTGTTTTTT.